This T cell receptor beta chain was sequenced during a study of identical twins. Comment on this clonotype: Antigen unknown.

TCRdb used MiXCR to reprocess the 5' RACE reads, holding one entry per CDR3 protein. This table holds about 530,000 distinct CDR3 sequences, approximately 20% found once. Germline values: CDR1 MNHEY, CDR2 SVGEGT. This CDR3 is 15 amino acids long. The ends were cut back, 4 bases at V and 9 bases at J, with 19 bases in the middle. Findings and caveats of the study: Shared out-of-frame alpha sequences (those common to twins) showed excess low generation probability.

This sample was also put to use in a study of yellow fever vaccine responses in identical twins.

The receptor comes from a woman under 30 in good health. The sample taken for sequencing was CD4+ T cells sorted from blood. This chain uses TRBV6-2 or TRBV6-3 with TRBJ2-1; unclear D gene. In DNA form, the CDR3 reads TGTGCCAGCAGTTTAGGGCCGAGGAGTAATACTGAGCAGTTCTTC. It codes for CASSLGPRSNTEQFF.